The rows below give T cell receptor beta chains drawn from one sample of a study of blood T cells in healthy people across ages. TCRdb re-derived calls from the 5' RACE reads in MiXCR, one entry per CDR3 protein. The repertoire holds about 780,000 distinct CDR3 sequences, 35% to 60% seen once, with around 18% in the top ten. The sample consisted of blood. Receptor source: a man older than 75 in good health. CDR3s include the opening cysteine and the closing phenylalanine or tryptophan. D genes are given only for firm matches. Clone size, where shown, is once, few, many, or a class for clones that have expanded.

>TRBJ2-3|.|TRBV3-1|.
TGTGCCAGCAGCCAAGACTCCTGGCGGGATACGCAGTATTTT
CASSQDSWRDTQYF
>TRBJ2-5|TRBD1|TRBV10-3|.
TGTGCCATCAGGGAGACAGGGACGGAGACCCAGTACTTC
CAIRETGTETQYF
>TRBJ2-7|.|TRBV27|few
TGTGCCAGTCATTCTCAGGGACGCGAGCAGTACTTC
CASHSQGREQYF
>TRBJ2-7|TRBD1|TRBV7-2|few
TGTGCCAGCAGTATAGGGGCCCTGACAGGGGGAAGCTCCTACGAGCAGTACTTC
CASSIGALTGGSSYEQYF
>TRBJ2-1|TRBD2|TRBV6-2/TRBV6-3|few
TGTGCCAGCAGTATAGCGGGAGGACAAAATGAGCAGTTCTTC
CASSIAGGQNEQFF
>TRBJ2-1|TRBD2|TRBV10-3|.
TGTGCCATCAGGGGTAGAACTAGCGGGAGAACCAATGAGCAGTTCTTC
CAIRGRTSGRTNEQFF
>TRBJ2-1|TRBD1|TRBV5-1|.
TGCGCCAGCAGCTTGGCCCCGGGACAGGGTTACAATGAGCAGTTCTTC
CASSLAPGQGYNEQFF
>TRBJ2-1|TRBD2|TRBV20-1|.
TGCAGTGCTACCCGAGGGGGGCTAGCGGGAGGAGACGAGCAGTTCTTC
CSATRGGLAGGDEQFF
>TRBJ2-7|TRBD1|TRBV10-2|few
TGCGCCAGCAGTGAGTTGGGGACAGGGGACTACGAGCAGTACTTC
CASSELGTGDYEQYF
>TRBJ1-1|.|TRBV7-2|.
TGTGCCAGCAGCTTAGGAATGGGGGCTGGCACTGAAGCTTTCTTT
CASSLGMGAGTEAFF
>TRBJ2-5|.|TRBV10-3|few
TGTGCCATCAGTGAGGAAGGAAGGGAGACCCAGTACTTC
CAISEEGRETQYF
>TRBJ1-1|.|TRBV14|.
TGTGCCAGCAGCCCGCGGACACCCACTGAAGCTTTCTTT
CASSPRTPTEAFF
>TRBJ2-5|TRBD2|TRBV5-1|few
TGCGCCAGCAGCTTGGCGGGAGGACCGGAAGAGACCCAGTACTTC
CASSLAGGPEETQYF
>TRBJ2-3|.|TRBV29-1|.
TGCAGCGTTAACCGGGACACTGGCACAGATACGCAGTATTTT
CSVNRDTGTDTQYF
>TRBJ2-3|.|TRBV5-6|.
TGTGCCAGCAGCTCCCGGACTAAACGGAGCACAGATACGCAGTATTTT
CASSSRTKRSTDTQYF
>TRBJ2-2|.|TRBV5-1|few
TGCGCCGGATCAGAGACCGGGGAGCTGTTTTTT
CAGSETGELFF
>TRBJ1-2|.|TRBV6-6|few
TGTGCCAGCAGTTACTCCCCCAGGGGCTCTAACTATGGCTACACCTTC
CASSYSPRGSNYGYTF